A single sample is the source of the 18 T cell receptor beta chains below, sequenced in a study of OX40 agonist ivuxolimab in advanced cancers. Using immunoSEQ multiplex PCR, the repertoire was profiled, and TCRdb retains in-frame clones only, with some absent. The sample includes tens of thousands of clones, about nine tenths of them seen just once. The starting material was CD4+ or CD8+ T cells sorted from blood, obtained in a trial of the OX40 agonist ivuxolimab. The receptors were sampled from an adult with an advanced solid tumor such as melanoma, head and neck, liver or kidney cancer.

This chain links TRBV7-3 with TRBJ2-3, with unresolved D. CDR1 and CDR2 (germline): SGHTA, FQGTGA. CDR3 size: 13 residues. V was shortened by 6 bases and J by 0 bases, with 7 bases between the two germline ends. The CDR3 here is CASRRFSTDTQYF. For the CDR3, the DNA is TGTGCCAGCAGACGCTTTAGCACAGATACGCAGTATTTT.

The chain joins TRBV10-3 to TRBJ2-1, with D perhaps matching TRBD1 (5 bases). Germline V gives CDR1 ENHRY, CDR2 SYGVKD. Trimming shortened V by 2 bases and J by 5 bases, and 16 bases separated the two germline ends. The CDR3 is 16 amino acids. In nucleotides, the CDR3 is TGTGCCATCAGTGAGAAGGTTTGGGGCCCCGACAATGAGCAGTTCTTC. Protein: CAISEKVWGPDNEQFF.

This clone showed up just a few times. The J gene is TRBJ2-7, the V gene TRBV6-5; D is unresolved. The CDR3 loop spans 11 amino acids. CDR1 is MNHEY, CDR2 SVGAGI, per germline. Trimming removed 7 bases at V and 4 bases at J, with 8 bases between. This chain's CDR3 is CASTYGYEQYF. CDR3 sequence (DNA): TGTGCCAGCACCTACGGGTACGAGCAGTACTTC.

The V call is TRBV20-1, the J call TRBJ1-5; D is undetermined. The V and J ends lost 6 bases and 4 bases respectively, with 7 bases between them. This CDR3 contains 11 residues. CDR1 and CDR2 from the germline V gene are DFQATT and SNEGSKA (reference sequence). CDR3 nucleotide sequence: TGCAGTGCCCTCAGTAATCAGCCCCAGCATTTT. This sequence encodes CSALSNQPQHF.

This chain connects TRBV9 to TRBJ2-3; 11 bases are a match to TRBD1. The V gene's germline CDR1 is SGDLS and CDR2 YYNGEE. V lost 3 bases to trimming and J lost 3 bases; unmatched junction nucleotides: 6. The CDR3 is 16 amino acids. CDR3 in DNA: TGTGCCAGCAGCGCCCGGGACAGGGGGGAAACAGATACGCAGTATTTT. Translation gives CASSARDRGETDTQYF.

V gene TRBV5-5 combines with J gene TRBJ1-5, with D possibly matching TRBD1 (5 bases). Trimming pared 6 bases from V and 5 bases from J, leaving 15 bases between. There are 14 residues in the CDR3. Germline CDR1 SGHKS, CDR2 YYEKEE (reference sequence). The CDR3 DNA follows: TGTGCCAGCACCGGGGGTCGGGGGGATCAGCCCCAGCATTTT. Translation gives CASTGGRGDQPQHF.

V is TRBV5-1 and J is TRBJ2-7, with 8 bases fitting TRBD1. The CDR3 extends over 14 amino acids. Germline V gene lookup returns CDR1 SGHRS and CDR2 YFSETQ. With 6 bases clipped from V and 3 bases from J, the junction kept 8 bases outside the gene matches. CDR3 bases: TGCGCCAGCACCTTAAGGACAGGGAACTACGAGCAGTACTTC. Encoded protein: CASTLRTGNYEQYF.

This clone was counted a single time. The gene calls are TRBV10-2 and TRBJ1-2; maybe TRBD1 (6 bases). Per the germline V gene, CDR1 is WSHSY and CDR2 is SAAADI. The V gene lost 7 bases and the J gene lost 2 bases, with 11 bases spanning the gap. The CDR3 is 13 amino acids. CDR3 residues: CASTQGPNYGYTF. The CDR3 coding sequence is TGCGCCAGCACCCAGGGGCCGAACTATGGCTACACCTTC.

The rearrangement links TRBV19 to TRBJ2-2; D tentatively reads TRBD1 or TRBD2 (5 bases each). The germline CDR1 and CDR2 sequences are LNHDA and SQIVND (reference sequence). The CDR3 contains 15 residues. V shed 4 bases and J shed 4 bases, with 13 bases lying between them. The CDR3 DNA follows: TGTGCCAGTAGTACCCGGGGCGGAATCACCGGGGAGCTGTTTTTT. Encoded protein: CASSTRGGITGELFF. The full variable domain, with the rest looked up from reference TRBV19 and TRBJ2-2, is DGGITQSPKYLFRKEGQNVTLSCEQNLNHDAMYWYRQDPGQGLRLIYYSQIVNDFQKGDIAEGYSVSREKKESFPLTVTSAQKNPTAFYLCASSTRGGITGELFFGEGSRLTVL.

This clone came up a few times. V is TRBV11-1 and J is TRBJ2-3; D gene uncertain. With 0 bases removed from V and 5 bases from J, the gap between germline ends came to 6 bases. The CDR3 length is 13 residues. CDR1 is SGHAT and CDR2 is FQDESV in the germline V gene (reference sequence). This chain's CDR3 is CASSLARQDTQYF. CDR3 in DNA: TGTGCCAGCAGCTTAGCGAGACAAGATACGCAGTATTTT.

This clone was recorded only once. At one of its ends the junction is not consistent with the germline gene, which may arise from a read error. Different DNA sequences within this sample yield the same CDR3. This sequence joins TRBV7-8 and TRBJ2-3; TRBD2 might be the D (6 bases). This CDR3 region has 14 residues. Germline V gives CDR1 SGHVS, CDR2 FQNEAQ. Written as DNA, the CDR3 is TGTGCCAGCAGCGTTGGGACTTTCGCAGACACGCAGTATTTT. It yields the protein CASSVGTFADTQYF.

The chain links TRBV30 to TRBJ2-5; D may be TRBD1 or TRBD2 (6 bases each). V lost 0 bases and J lost 5, with 16 bases in between. The CDR3 extends over 15 amino acids. Germline V gives CDR1 GTSNPN, CDR2 SVGIG (reference sequence). DNA for the CDR3: TGTGCCTGGAGTGTATGGAGGGGGTCCGGGGAGACCCAGTACTTC. Translation: CAWSVWRGSGETQYF. Full variable domain (missing parts from reference TRBV30 and TRBJ2-5): SQTIHQWPATLVQPVGSPLSLECTVEGTSNPNLYWYRQAAGRGLQLLFYSVGIGQISSEVPQNLSASRPQDRQFILSSKKLLLSDSGFYLCAWSVWRGSGETQYFGPGTRLLVL.

The gene calls are TRBV14 and TRBJ2-1, with 7 bases identical to TRBD2. After removal of 1 base from V and 0 bases from J, the junction contained 21 bases not matched to a gene. The CDR3 loop spans 22 amino acids. CDR1 and CDR2 from the germline V gene are SGHDN and FVKESK. The CDR3 loop reads CASSQGGSLGGDYGSSYNEQFF. The CDR3 DNA reads TGTGCCAGCAGCCAAGGAGGGTCCTTGGGGGGGGACTACGGTAGCTCCTACAATGAGCAGTTCTTC.

J is TRBJ2-7 and V is TRBV20-1, with D unresolved. This CDR3 has 11 amino acids. Germline values: CDR1 DFQATT, CDR2 SNEGSKA (reference sequence). Trimming shortened V by 0 bases and J by 7 bases, and 7 bases separated the two germline ends. CDR3 coding DNA: TGCAGTGCTAGAGAAAGGGATGAGCAGTACTTC. Its translation is CSARERDEQYF.

The V and J genes are TRBV28 and TRBJ2-4, with D perhaps matching TRBD1 or TRBD2 (5 bases each). The CDR3 runs to 16 residues. Deletions cut 2 bases from V and 2 bases from J, with 13 bases between. Germline values: CDR1 MDHEN, CDR2 SYDVKM. The CDR3 nucleotides read TGTGCCAGCAGTTTAGGGACGGGGCTTTCCAAAAACATTCAGTACTTC. This translates into CASSLGTGLSKNIQYF.

The rearrangement links TRBV9 to TRBJ2-2; TRBD1 is a possible D gene (6 bases). The V end was cut by 3 bases, the J end by 7 bases, with 16 bases between. Per germline, CDR1 SGDLS and CDR2 YYNGEE. The CDR3 runs to 15 residues. The CDR3 protein is CASSARTRGNGELFF. CDR3 coding DNA: TGTGCCAGCAGCGCTCGGACAAGGGGGAACGGGGAGCTGTTTTTT.

V gene TRBV4-1 combines with J gene TRBJ2-7, with TRBD2 matching over 9 bases. Germline V gives CDR1 MGHRA, CDR2 YSYEKL. The CDR3 totals 17 residues. Unmatched junction bases numbered 10, after V lost 1 base and J lost 3 bases. The CDR3 is CASSQGNSGRYGYEQYF. DNA for the CDR3: TGCGCCAGCAGCCAAGGAAATAGCGGGAGATATGGCTACGAGCAGTACTTC.

The CDR3 region is CASSQGSNNSPLHF. The CDR3 DNA follows: TGCGCCAGCAGCCAGGGCTCGAATAATTCACCCCTCCACTTT. The chain combines TRBV4-1 with TRBJ1-6; D is uncertain. CDR1 and CDR2 from the germline V gene are MGHRA and YSYEKL. V was shortened by 3 bases and J by 5 bases, with 8 bases between the two germline ends. The CDR3 is 14 amino acids.